This T cell receptor (beta chain) originates from a study of vaccination effects on CD4 cells after COVID-19. The culture ran for roughly 10 days before CD4+ T cells were isolated. The vaccine given was either BNT162b2 or mRNA-1273, in two doses. Each culture had half its medium swapped for IL-2 medium on days 3 and 7. Assay used: immunoSEQ multiplex PCR; TCRdb lists only in-frame clones, some missing. The sample records about 73,000 clones, less than 75% being singletons. V shed 3 bases and J shed 2 bases, with 15 bases lying between them. CDR3 length: 16 amino acids. From germline, CDR1 is MDHEN and CDR2 SYDVKM. This clone was detected only once. Its antigen is unknown. Broader study findings: Only a single clone (1 of 255 vaccine-induced clones in healthy vaccinees) cross-reacted with common cold coronaviruses.

The material was CD4+ T cells from PBMCs cultured without peptide, obtained after COVID-19 vaccination. The receptor comes from a human donor who received a COVID-19 vaccine. The chain recombines TRBV28 with TRBJ2-3; D is possibly TRBD1 (6 bases). DNA of the CDR3: TGTGCCAGCAGTTTTGGTGGACAGTTCTCCACAGATACGCAGTATTTT. It yields the protein CASSFGGQFSTDTQYF.